This T cell receptor beta chain is from a study of HIV-infected patients and healthy controls. Whole blood was used without fractionation, so all unsorted peripheral T cells were included. Alpha and beta constant-region primers primed reverse transcription of about 470 ng RNA. Each of the alpha and beta chains got its own library through chain-specific third strand synthesis with indices. All rearrangements within a chain used one primer pair; cDNA molecules carried barcodes. TCRdb re-called the 5' RACE reads with MiXCR, one entry per CDR3 protein. The sample carries some 8,600 distinct CDR3 sequences, 6% to 7.5% recorded once. This clonotype has a count of ten or more. CDR1 is SQVTM and CDR2 is ANQGSEA in the germline V gene. The ends were cut back, 8 bases at V and 4 bases at J, with 14 bases in the middle. The CDR3 sequence is 13 residues long.

The sequence was obtained from an adult with HIV infection. The sequencing here drew on blood, taken before antiretroviral therapy. The gene calls are TRBV29-1 and TRBJ2-2; D is unresolved. CDR3 sequence reads: CSYRSRPTGELFF. DNA of the CDR3: TGCAGCTACCGGTCACGCCCCACCGGGGAGCTGTTTTTT.